Presented here are 27 T cell receptor beta chains from one specimen sequenced in a study of post-analysis software for immune sequencing data (dated by TCRdb to about 2015). The paper's findings and limits, for the study overall: Significantly higher frequencies in patients than in controls were found for about five TRBV segments, including TRBV5-6, TRBV5-1 and TRBV20-1.

Their target antigens are unknown. The library was prepared using PCR. TCRdb names Illumina HiSeq 2500 as the instrument used. To reduce PCR and sequencing biases, unique molecular identifiers were incorporated into the TCR beta cDNA libraries. The public reads were run again by TCRdb, first through fastp at Q25 and then through MiXCR, and only productive beta chains were kept. Records with the same CDR3 protein are collapsed into one entry carrying the most frequent genes and DNA. The sample yields 400,000 to 500,000 distinct CDR3 sequences; more than 30% were counted once. The ten largest clonotypes hold 7.6% of the sample. Sequenced sample: blood. The receptors originated from a girl aged 2 to 9 with multiple sclerosis.

J is TRBJ1-2 and V is TRBV5-1; D uncertain. Looked up from germline, CDR1 is SGHRS and CDR2 is YFSETQ. The CDR3 contains 16 residues. V was shortened by 0 bases and J by 0 bases, with 12 bases between the two germline ends. CDR3 residues: CASSLDSGRANYGYTF. CDR3 nucleotide sequence: TGCGCCAGCAGCTTGGATAGCGGCAGAGCTAACTATGGCTACACCTTC.

This chain links TRBV7-9 with TRBJ2-3, with D unclear. The CDR3 has 15 residues. The germline gives CDR1 SEHNR, CDR2 FQNEAQ (reference sequence). Trimming took off 0 bases at V and 1 base at J, with 8 bases between the two ends. The DNA of the CDR3 is TGTGCCAGCAGCTTAGCCAGGAGTCGCACAGATACGCAGTATTTT. Translating it yields CASSLARSRTDTQYF.

V is TRBV5-6 and J is TRBJ2-3; D gene uncertain. V was trimmed by 0 bases and J by 10 bases, leaving 24 bases between them. Germline V CDR1 and CDR2: SGHDT, YYEEEE. The CDR3 is 17 residues long. DNA for the CDR3: TGTGCCAGCAGCTTGGAGCGTCTAGGTACCTTTCCAGACGCGCAGTATTTT. Protein product: CASSLERLGTFPDAQYF.

The rearrangement links TRBV5-1 to TRBJ1-1, with TRBD1 matching over 7 bases. Germline V gene data show CDR1 as SGHRS and CDR2 as YFSETQ. The J segment lost 6 bases and the V segment lost 3 bases, leaving 14 bases of the junction unmatched. The CDR3 sequence is 16 residues long. In nucleotides, the CDR3 is TGCGCCAGCAGCTGGGCCCCGGGACAGATCGTCGCTGAAGCTTTCTTT. Protein product: CASSWAPGQIVAEAFF.

The CDR3 DNA follows: TGTGCCAGCAGCCAAGATCATAATGGTTTGCTAGCGGGGGTGAGGACCTACGGGCAGTACTTC. Amino acids: CASSQDHNGLLAGVRTYGQYF. J is TRBJ2-5 and V is TRBV3-1; 10 nucleotides align to TRBD2. The V segment lost 0 bases and the J segment 11 bases; nucleotides outside the gene matches: 27. The CDR3 spans 21 residues. Germline lookup yields CDR1 LGHDT and CDR2 YNNKEL (reference sequence).

The J gene is TRBJ2-5, the V gene TRBV4-1; TRBD2 matches at 7 bases. There are 16 residues in the CDR3. Germline assignment: CDR1 MGHRA and CDR2 YSYEKL. Trimming took 0 bases from V and 4 from J; bases not matched to a gene: 8. This CDR3 is CASSQEEYGEGETQYF. CDR3 in DNA: TGCGCCAGCAGCCAAGAAGAATACGGGGAGGGAGAGACCCAGTACTTC.

For the CDR3, the DNA is TGTGCCAGCAGTCCCGACAGGGTTGGCTTCTATGGCTACACCTTC. Translation: CASSPDRVGFYGYTF. The chain joins TRBV28 to TRBJ1-2, with 7 bases matching TRBD1. V lost 5 bases, J lost 4 bases, and 10 bases stayed unmatched. CDR1 and CDR2 (germline): MDHEN, SYDVKM. This CDR3 is 15 amino acids long.

The chain has TRBV7-2 and TRBJ1-1, with 8 bases identical to TRBD1. Germline CDR1 and CDR2: SGHTA and FQGNSA. CDR3 length equals 14 residues. V shed 5 bases and J 5 bases; nucleotides not matched to a gene: 7. CDR3 region: CASSIDRGRTEAFF. For the CDR3, the DNA is TGTGCCAGCAGCATAGACAGGGGCCGGACTGAAGCTTTCTTT.

This clonotype was recorded a few times. The V and J genes are TRBV3-1 and TRBJ2-1; 9 bases align to TRBD1. This CDR3 region has 18 residues. The germline CDR1 and CDR2 sequences are LGHDT and YNNKEL (reference sequence). V lost 4 bases, J lost 0 bases, and 10 bases stayed unmatched. The CDR3 DNA sequence: TGTGCCAGCAGCCCACGTTTAGGACAGGGGAGCTCCTACAATGAGCAGTTCTTC. It codes for CASSPRLGQGSSYNEQFF.

The chain carries TRBV6-5 and TRBJ1-2; a weak D match, TRBD1 (6 bases). CDR1 is MNHEY, CDR2 SVGAGI, per germline. V was trimmed by 2 bases and J by 8 bases, leaving 15 bases between them. This CDR3 comprises 14 residues. For the CDR3, the DNA is TGTGCCAGCAGTTACCAGGGGAGGGTCGAGGGCTACACCTTC. Translation gives CASSYQGRVEGYTF.

The chain joins TRBV7-8 to TRBJ2-7; 8 bases line up with TRBD1. Looked up from germline, CDR1 is SGHVS and CDR2 is FQNEAQ. This CDR3 is built from 16 residues. V shed 2 bases and J 3 bases; nucleotides not matched to a gene: 9. The CDR3 region is CASSLPTGEVDYEQYF. CDR3 nucleotide sequence: TGTGCCAGCAGCTTACCGACAGGGGAAGTAGACTACGAGCAGTACTTC.

In its sample, this clonotype was seen a few times. The CDR3 sequence is CASSSAGGLPDTQYF. The CDR3 region has the DNA TGTGCCAGCAGTTCGGCAGGGGGCCTTCCAGATACGCAGTATTTT. V usage is TRBV27 and J usage is TRBJ2-3; 8 bases match TRBD1. Germline V gives CDR1 MNHEY, CDR2 SMNVEV (reference sequence). This CDR3 has 15 amino acids. J was trimmed by 4 bases and V by 4 bases; bases with no gene match: 7.

The chain has TRBV27 and TRBJ2-1; possible D gene TRBD1, 5 bases. CDR1 MNHEY and CDR2 SMNVEV come from the germline V gene (reference sequence). Trimming took off 7 bases at V and 7 bases at J, with 11 bases between the two ends. This CDR3 has 12 residues. CDR3 nucleotides: TGTGCCAGCAATCAGGGTGGAAATGAGCAGTTCTTC. It specifies CASNQGGNEQFF.

The chain has TRBV10-3 and TRBJ2-5, with D possibly matching TRBD1 (6 bases). The germline gives CDR1 ENHRY, CDR2 SYGVKD. This CDR3 has 13 residues. Trimming left V 6 bases short and J 7 bases short, with 15 bases between. The CDR3 spells CAIRERDTGTQYF. The CDR3 DNA sequence: TGTGCCATCAGGGAGAGGGACACGGGGACCCAGTACTTC.

The chain employs TRBV7-2 and TRBJ1-2; no reliable D call. V was cut by 1 base and J by 0 bases, with 9 bases left in between. CDR1 is SGHTA and CDR2 is FQGNSA in the germline V gene. The CDR3 has 15 residues. DNA for the CDR3: TGTGCCAGCAGCTTAGGATGGGGAGCTAACTATGGCTACACCTTC. Its translation: CASSLGWGANYGYTF.

The table lists this clonotype with a few counts. The rearrangement uses TRBV27 and TRBJ2-7; no firm D call. Trimming cost V 2 bases and J 0 bases, with 5 bases left between them. Germline values: CDR1 MNHEY, CDR2 SMNVEV (reference sequence). CDR3 size: 13 residues. CDR3: CASSLSDSYEQYF. In nucleotides, the CDR3 is TGTGCCAGCAGTTTAAGCGACTCCTACGAGCAGTACTTC.

J is TRBJ1-2 and V is TRBV12-3 or TRBV12-4; no definite D call. The CDR3 contains 11 residues. Trimming cost V 6 bases and J 8 bases, with 10 bases left between them. CDR3 DNA sequence: TGTGCCAGCAGAGAAACCGAAGGCTACACCTTC. Its protein is CASRETEGYTF.

The gene calls are TRBV4-1 and TRBJ1-5; D call uncertain. Germline V lookup: CDR1 MGHRA, CDR2 YSYEKL. V was trimmed by 1 base and J by 1 base, leaving 20 bases between them. The CDR3 runs to 19 residues. CDR3 sequence reads: CASSQVTQSGIGSNQPQHF. The CDR3 nucleotides read TGCGCCAGCAGCCAAGTTACGCAGTCTGGTATTGGCAGCAATCAGCCCCAGCATTTT.

A word on this clonotype: Sequence at one end of the junction differs from germline and may be a read error. The V gene is TRBV7-9, the J gene TRBJ1-2; D gene unclear. There are 14 residues in the CDR3. CDR1 and CDR2 from the germline V gene are SEHNR and FQNEAQ (reference sequence). The CDR3 nucleotides are TGTGCCGGCAGATTAGATCCAGGACGTCATGGCTACACCTTC. Translating gives CAGRLDPGRHGYTF.

This chain joins TRBV7-3 and TRBJ2-3; D might be TRBD1 (6 bases). The CDR3 sequence is 15 residues long. Trimming stripped 5 bases from V and 2 bases from J, with 14 bases between. Germline V CDR1 and CDR2: SGHTA, FQGTGA. CDR3 sequence (DNA): TGTGCCAGCAGCGTACAGGGAGCTCTCACAGATACGCAGTATTTT. Its translation: CASSVQGALTDTQYF.

This clonotype turned up a few times. V and J are TRBV2 and TRBJ2-5; D may match TRBD1 or TRBD2 (5 bases each). Trimming cost V 6 bases and J 5 bases, with 16 bases left between them. Germline V gives CDR1 SNHLY, CDR2 FYNNEI. This CDR3 region has 14 residues. CDR3: CASRNPVGEETQYF. CDR3 nucleotide sequence: TGTGCCAGCAGAAATCCGGTGGGGGAGGAGACCCAGTACTTC.

J is TRBJ2-1 and V is TRBV5-4, with 7 bases fitting TRBD1. Germline loops: CDR1 SGHNT, CDR2 YYREEE (reference sequence). V lost 4 bases and J lost 7; bases outside the gene matches: 17. The CDR3 covers 17 residues. In DNA, the CDR3 is TGTGCCAGCAGCCCGCCCAACCGACAGGGTAGCAGGAATGAGCAGTTCTTC. Protein sequence: CASSPPNRQGSRNEQFF.

The rearrangement joins TRBV9 to TRBJ2-5; 9 bases map to TRBD1. The CDR3 length is 15 residues. Germline CDR1 SGDLS, CDR2 YYNGEE. J gave up 7 bases and V 0 bases, and 7 bases lay outside the gene matches. As DNA, the CDR3 is TGTGCCAGCAGCGTAGACGGGACAGGGAAGGGGACCCAGTACTTC. Amino acids: CASSVDGTGKGTQYF. Looking up the rest from reference TRBV9 and TRBJ2-5 gives the full variable domain: DSGVTQTPKHLITATGQRVTLRCSPRSGDLSVYWYQQSLDQGLQFLIQYYNGEERAKGNILERFSAQQFPDLHSELNLSSLELGDSALYFCASSVDGTGKGTQYFGPGTRLLVL.

This chain connects TRBV6-5 to TRBJ2-5; D is perhaps TRBD1 or TRBD2 (5 bases each). Germline CDR1 is MNHEY and CDR2 is SVGAGI. The CDR3 has 13 amino acids. V was clipped by 4 bases and J by 5 bases, with 11 bases between them. CDR3 nucleotide sequence: TGTGCCAGCAGTTTTGTAGAGGGGGAGACCCAGTACTTC. Encoded protein: CASSFVEGETQYF.

In its sample, this clonotype was seen a few times. The V gene is TRBV6-1, the J gene TRBJ1-5; unclear D gene. The germline CDR1 and CDR2 sequences are MNHNS and SASEGT. The CDR3 runs to 17 residues. The V end lost 2 bases, the J end lost 0 bases, and 14 bases lay between the germline ends. In nucleotides, the CDR3 is TGTGCCAGCAGTGAACGCGGCAGTTTTTTTAGCAATCAGCCCCAGCATTTT. Its translation: CASSERGSFFSNQPQHF.

The gene calls are TRBV7-9 and TRBJ2-5; no firm D call. CDR1 and CDR2 from the germline V gene are SEHNR and FQNEAQ (reference sequence). The CDR3 loop spans 14 amino acids. Trimming cost V 3 bases and J 5 bases, with 13 bases left between them. The DNA of the CDR3 is TGTGCCAGCAGCTTGGAGATTAGTGGGGAGACCCAGTACTTC. Residues: CASSLEISGETQYF.

Here the CDR3 DNA reads TGTGCCAGCAGTTTTCTTAGGGGAGAGACCCAGTACTTC. Protein: CASSFLRGETQYF. The chain employs TRBV12-3 or TRBV12-4 and TRBJ2-5; the D gene is possibly TRBD1 (5 bases). V was pared by 3 bases and J by 4 bases, with 9 bases between. This CDR3 is 13 amino acids long.